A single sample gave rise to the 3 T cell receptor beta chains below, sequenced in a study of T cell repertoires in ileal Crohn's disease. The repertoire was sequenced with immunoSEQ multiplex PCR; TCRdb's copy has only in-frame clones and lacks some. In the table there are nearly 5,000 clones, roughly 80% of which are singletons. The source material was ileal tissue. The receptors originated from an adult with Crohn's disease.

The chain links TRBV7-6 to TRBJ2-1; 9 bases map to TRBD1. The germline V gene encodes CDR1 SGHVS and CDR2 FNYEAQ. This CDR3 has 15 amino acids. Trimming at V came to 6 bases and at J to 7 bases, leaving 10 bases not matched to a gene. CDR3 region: CASSFSGQGGNEQFF. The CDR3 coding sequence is TGTGCCAGCAGTTTTTCGGGACAGGGTGGTAATGAGCAGTTCTTC.

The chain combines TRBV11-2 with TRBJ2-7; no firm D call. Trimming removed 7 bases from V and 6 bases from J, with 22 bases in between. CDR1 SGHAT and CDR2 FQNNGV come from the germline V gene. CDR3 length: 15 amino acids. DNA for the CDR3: TGTGCCAGCAACCGACACTCTGTCTATAGTTTCGAGCAGTACTTC. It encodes CASNRHSVYSFEQYF. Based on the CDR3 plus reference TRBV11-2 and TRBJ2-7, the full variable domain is EAGVAQSPRYKIIEKRQSVAFWCNPISGHATLYWYQQILGQGPKLLIQFQNNGVVDDSQLPKDRFSAERLKGVDSTLKIQPAKLEDSAVYLCASNRHSVYSFEQYFGPGTRLTVT.

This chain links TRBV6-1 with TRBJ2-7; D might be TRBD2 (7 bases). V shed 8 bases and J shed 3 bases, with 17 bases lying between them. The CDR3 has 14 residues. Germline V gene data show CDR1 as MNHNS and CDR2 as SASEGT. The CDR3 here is CASPAGAVGYEQYF. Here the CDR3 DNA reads TGTGCCAGCCCGGCGGGGGCCGTAGGCTACGAGCAGTACTTC.